This T cell receptor (beta chain) was recovered during a study of OX40 agonist ivuxolimab in advanced cancers. The wider study: Earlier anti-PD-1, anti-PD-L1 or anti-CTLA-4 therapy was permitted; 35% to 50% had received some.

Autoimmune disease history or systemic immunosuppression was exclusionary. TCRdb's table, derived via immunoSEQ multiplex PCR, lists solely in-frame clones and lacks some. This table holds 70,000 or so clones, 80% to 85% found once. Germline CDR1 and CDR2: SGDLS and YYNGEE. Germline trimming cut 5 bases from V and 7 bases from J; bases unmatched to any gene: 11. The CDR3 is made up of 15 amino acids. The material was CD4+ or CD8+ T cells sorted from blood, obtained in a trial of the OX40 agonist ivuxolimab. This sequence was found in an adult with an advanced solid tumor such as melanoma, head and neck, liver or kidney cancer. The J gene is TRBJ2-2, the V gene TRBV9; 7 positions agree with TRBD2. The CDR3 coding sequence is TGTGCCAGCAGAGAGAGAGGGAGGGAAGACGGGGAGCTGTTTTTT. Translated, it gives CASRERGREDGELFF.